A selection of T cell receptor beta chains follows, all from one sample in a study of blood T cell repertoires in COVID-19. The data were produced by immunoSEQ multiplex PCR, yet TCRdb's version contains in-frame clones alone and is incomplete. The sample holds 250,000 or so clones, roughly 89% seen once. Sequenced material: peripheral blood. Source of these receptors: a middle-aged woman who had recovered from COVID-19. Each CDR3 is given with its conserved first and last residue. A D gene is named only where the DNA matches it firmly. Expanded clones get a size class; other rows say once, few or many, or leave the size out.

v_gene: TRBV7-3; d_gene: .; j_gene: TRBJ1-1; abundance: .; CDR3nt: TGTGCCAGCAGCCTCGGGCCAGGGGTGGTGGGCACTGAAGCTTTCTTT; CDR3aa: CASSLGPGVVGTEAFF
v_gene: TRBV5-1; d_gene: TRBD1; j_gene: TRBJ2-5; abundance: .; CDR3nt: TGCGCCAGCACCATGACAGGGCAAGAGACCCAGTACTTC; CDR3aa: CASTMTGQETQYF
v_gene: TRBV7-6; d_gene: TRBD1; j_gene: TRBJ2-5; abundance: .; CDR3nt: TGTGCCAGCAACCCAACAGGGGGCGGGCAAGAGACCCAGTACTTC; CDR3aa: CASNPTGGGQETQYF
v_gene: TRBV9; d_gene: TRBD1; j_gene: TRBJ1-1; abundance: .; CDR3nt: TGTGCCAGCAGCAAGGGGGACAGGGGTGGAGGGGACACTGAAGCTTTCTTT; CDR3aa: CASSKGDRGGGDTEAFF
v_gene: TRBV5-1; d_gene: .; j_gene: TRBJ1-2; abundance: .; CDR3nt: TGCGCCAGCAGCTTGGAGGCTAGTGGCTATGGCTACACCTTC; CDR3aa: CASSLEASGYGYTF
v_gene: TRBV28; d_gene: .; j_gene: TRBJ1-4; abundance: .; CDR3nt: TGTGCCAACTCGGACAGTTCAAATGAAAAACTGTTTTTT; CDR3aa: CANSDSSNEKLFF
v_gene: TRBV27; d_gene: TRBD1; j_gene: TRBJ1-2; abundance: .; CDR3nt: TGTGCCAGTTCGAGTATTACAGGGGCTTATGGCTACACCTTC; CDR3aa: CASSSITGAYGYTF
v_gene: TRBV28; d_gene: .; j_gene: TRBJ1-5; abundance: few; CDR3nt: TGTGCCAGCAGTTTCTATCAGCCCCAGCATTTT; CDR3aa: CASSFYQPQHF
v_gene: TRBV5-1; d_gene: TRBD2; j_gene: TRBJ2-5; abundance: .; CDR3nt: TGCGCCAGCAGCCCAGGGACTAGCGGGGAGACCCAGTACTTC; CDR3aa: CASSPGTSGETQYF
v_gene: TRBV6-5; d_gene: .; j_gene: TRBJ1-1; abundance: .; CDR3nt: TGTGCCAGCAGTTACTCAGAGTTAACGGAAGCTTTCTTT; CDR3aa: CASSYSELTEAFF
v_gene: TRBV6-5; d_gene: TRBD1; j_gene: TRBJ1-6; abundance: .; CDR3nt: TGTGCCAGCAGGCCAACAGGGGAAGGTTCACCCCTCCACTTT; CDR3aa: CASRPTGEGSPLHF
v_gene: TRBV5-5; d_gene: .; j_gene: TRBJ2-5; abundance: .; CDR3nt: TGTGCCAGCAGCGCTAGGTGGGAGACCCAGTACTTC; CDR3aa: CASSARWETQYF
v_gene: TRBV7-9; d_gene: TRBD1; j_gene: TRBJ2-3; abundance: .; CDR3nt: TGTGCCGGAACCGGGACAGACACAGATACGCAGTATTTT; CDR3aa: CAGTGTDTDTQYF
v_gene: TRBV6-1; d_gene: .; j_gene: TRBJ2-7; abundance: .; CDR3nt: TGTGCCACCATTGAACCAGGCCGGGGAGTCTACGAGCAGTACTTC; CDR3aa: CATIEPGRGVYEQYF
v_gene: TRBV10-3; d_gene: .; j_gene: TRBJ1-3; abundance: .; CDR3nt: TGTGCCACGCATACAGGCACCTCTGGAAACACCATATATTTT; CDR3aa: CATHTGTSGNTIYF
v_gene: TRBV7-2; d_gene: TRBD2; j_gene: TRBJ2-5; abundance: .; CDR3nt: TGTGCCAGCAGCCCGGGGGGGATCCAAGAGACCCAGTACTTC; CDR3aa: CASSPGGIQETQYF
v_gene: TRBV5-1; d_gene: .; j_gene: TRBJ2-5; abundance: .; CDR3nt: TGCGCCAGCATCAAAACAGGGAATGAGACCCAGTACTTC; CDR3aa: CASIKTGNETQYF